The 20 T cell receptor beta chains presented below share a single source sample, sequenced in a study of T cell repertoires in cytomegalovirus infection (dated by TCRdb to the late 2010s). The instrument was an Illumina HiSeq 1500. TCRdb redid the processing of the public reads, applying fastp at Q25 and MiXCR, and retained in-frame beta chains. CDR3 protein duplicates are merged, each entry listing the most common genes and DNA. In all, the sample holds some 400,000 distinct CDR3 sequences, and around 18% of those were seen once. Less than 9.5% of the sample comes from the top ten. The sequenced material came from PBMCs. These receptors were taken from a human donor in good health (CMV status not recorded). Some clones in this sample may be carry-over from other donors' samples.

The J gene is TRBJ1-1, the V gene TRBV6-2 or TRBV6-3; 7 nucleotides agree with TRBD1. In germline, CDR1 is MNHEY, CDR2 SVGEGT. This CDR3 has 20 amino acids. Trimming took 0 bases from V and 4 from J; bases not matched to a gene: 20. CDR3 sequence reads: CASSYSDKVRGTALITEAFF. The CDR3 DNA is TGTGCCAGCAGTTACTCGGACAAAGTGAGGGGGACAGCGCTGATCACTGAAGCTTTCTTT.

This clonotype has a count of ten or more. The rearrangement links TRBV7-2 to TRBJ2-5; D not resolved. The ends were cut back, 0 bases at V and 2 bases at J, with 7 bases in the middle. Per the germline V gene, CDR1 is SGHTA and CDR2 is FQGNSA. The CDR3 has 14 residues. The CDR3 is CASSLAVTQETQYF. The CDR3 nucleotides are TGTGCCAGCAGCTTAGCGGTGACTCAAGAGACCCAGTACTTC.

The V and J genes are TRBV11-3 and TRBJ2-5; D is possibly TRBD1 (6 bases). This CDR3 has 17 amino acids. Germline CDR1 reads SGHNT; CDR2 reads YENEEA. Trimming left V 0 bases short and J 2 bases short, with 16 bases between. The chain's CDR3 is CASSLDRVEDRQETQYF. CDR3 nucleotides: TGTGCCAGCAGCTTAGATCGAGTGGAGGACAGACAAGAGACCCAGTACTTC.

In this sample, this clonotype turned up a few times. The rearrangement joins TRBV7-8 to TRBJ2-7, with D possibly matching TRBD2 (5 bases). V gave up 5 bases and J gave up 7 bases, with 21 bases separating them. This CDR3 is built from 15 residues. Germline V gives CDR1 SGHVS, CDR2 FQNEAQ. CDR3 loop: CASSQFTPRAGEQYF. CDR3 nucleotides: TGTGCCAGCAGCCAATTTACTCCGAGGGCCGGGGAGCAGTACTTC.

In its sample, this clonotype was seen once. This chain links TRBV5-1 with TRBJ2-3, with 10 nucleotides matching TRBD2. The CDR3 is made up of 15 amino acids. V trimming: 4 bases; J trimming: 6 bases; junction bases outside the gene matches: 8. Germline CDR1 SGHRS, CDR2 YFSETQ. CDR3 sequence (DNA): TGCGCCAGCAGCCCCGGGACTAGCGAAACGGATACGCAGTATTTT. As protein: CASSPGTSETDTQYF.

The table lists this clonotype with a few counts. One junction end disagrees with the germline gene, perhaps due to a read error. This chain connects TRBV2 to TRBJ2-1; tentatively, D is TRBD2 (5 bases). This CDR3 is built from 14 residues. CDR1 is SNHLY, CDR2 FYNNEI, per germline. The CDR3 bases are TGTGCCAGCAGGGAAGGACTGGGCGGAGAGGAGCAGTTCTTC. As protein: CASREGLGGEEQFF.

This chain joins TRBV5-4 and TRBJ2-1; D is perhaps TRBD2 (6 bases). Trimming left V 4 bases short and J 0 bases short, with 14 bases between. This CDR3 has 16 residues. Germline loops: CDR1 SGHNT, CDR2 YYREEE (reference sequence). The chain's CDR3 is CASSLGGESSYNEQFF. CDR3 DNA: TGTGCCAGCAGCCTCGGCGGGGAGAGCTCCTACAATGAGCAGTTCTTC.

This clonotype was detected many times. Here the CDR3 DNA reads TGTGCCAGCAGCCAAGACCCCGGGGGGCCCCAGTATTTT. Its translation is CASSQDPGGPQYF. This chain connects TRBV14 to TRBJ2-3; D perhaps matches TRBD2 (7 bases). The germline gives CDR1 SGHDN, CDR2 FVKESK. V was clipped by 0 bases and J by 12 bases, with 13 bases between them. The CDR3 covers 13 residues.

The chain links TRBV19 to TRBJ1-2; a possible D gene is TRBD1 (5 bases). V was cut by 5 bases and J by 3 bases, with 25 bases left in between. The CDR3 is made up of 18 amino acids. In germline, CDR1 is LNHDA, CDR2 SQIVND (reference sequence). The CDR3 DNA is TGTGCCAGTAGTTCAAGCACGGTCCAGCGGGGGAAGGACTATGGCTACACCTTC. It codes for CASSSSTVQRGKDYGYTF.

With respect to this clonotype: This could be a read error, since a much larger clone is one nucleotide away. The V and J genes are TRBV11-1 and TRBJ1-6; D is undetermined. From germline, CDR1 is SGHAT and CDR2 FQDESV (reference sequence). The CDR3 runs 15 residues. The V end was cut by 5 bases, the J end by 7 bases, with 15 bases between. The CDR3 coding sequence is TGTGCCAGCAGCCGGATGAGAGACCTAAATTCACCCCTCCACTTT. It yields the protein CASSRMRDLNSPLHF.

The sample holds many counts of this clonotype. V usage is TRBV6-1 and J usage is TRBJ2-3, with D possibly TRBD1 on 6 matching bases. The V end was cut by 5 bases, the J end by 6 bases, with 15 bases between. The CDR3 extends over 14 amino acids. Per germline, CDR1 MNHNS and CDR2 SASEGT. In DNA form, the CDR3 reads TGTGCCAGCAGTACTCGACAGGTTTTCGATACGCAGTATTTT. The encoded protein is CASSTRQVFDTQYF.

The chain recombines TRBV18 with TRBJ2-7; D is possibly TRBD1 (5 bases). The CDR3 is 15 residues long. Trimming removed 3 bases at V and 0 bases at J, with 12 bases between. Germline assignment: CDR1 KGHSH and CDR2 LQKENI. The CDR3 DNA is TGTGCCAGCTCACCCCTGGGGCTTGTCTCCTACGAGCAGTACTTC. This codes for CASSPLGLVSYEQYF.

This clonotype was seen a few times. The gene calls are TRBV6-2 or TRBV6-3 and TRBJ2-1; perhaps D is TRBD1 or TRBD2 (5 bases each). The V gene lost 2 bases and the J gene lost 4 bases, with 12 bases spanning the gap. CDR3 size: 15 residues. The germline V gene encodes CDR1 MNHEY and CDR2 SVGEGT. The CDR3 spells CASSYDEGSYNEQFF. DNA for the CDR3: TGTGCCAGCAGTTACGACGAGGGGAGTTACAATGAGCAGTTCTTC.

This clonotype has just a few counts. The chain carries TRBV7-2 and TRBJ2-3, with a tentative D call TRBD2 (5 bases). Trimming pared 8 bases from V and 4 bases from J, leaving 13 bases between. The CDR3 has 13 amino acids. Germline CDR1 is SGHTA and CDR2 is FQGNSA. CDR3 protein: CASGPAGSDTQYF. The CDR3 DNA is TGTGCCAGCGGCCCTGCGGGTTCAGATACGCAGTATTTT.

This clonotype was seen at least ten times. The chain uses TRBV7-2 and TRBJ2-1; tentative D call: TRBD1 (6 bases). The CDR3 loop spans 15 amino acids. The germline V and J ends were trimmed by 0 bases and 8 bases, with 14 bases remaining between them. The germline V gene encodes CDR1 SGHTA and CDR2 FQGNSA. CDR3 residues: CASSLASGRGDEQFF. CDR3 coding DNA: TGTGCCAGCAGCTTAGCCTCCGGCAGGGGCGATGAGCAGTTCTTC.

Only one count was recorded for this clonotype. V usage is TRBV12-3 or TRBV12-4 and J usage is TRBJ2-7; the D gene is possibly TRBD2 (6 bases). This CDR3 comprises 11 residues. The ends were cut back, 3 bases at V and 7 bases at J, with 7 bases in the middle. For the CDR3, the DNA is TGTGCCAGCAGTTTTGGACTAGAGCAGTACTTC. This codes for CASSFGLEQYF.

This clonotype was counted only a few times. The V call is TRBV9, the J call TRBJ2-7; 7 nucleotides match TRBD2. This CDR3 has 15 amino acids. J lost 5 bases, V lost 0 bases, and 8 bases had no gene match. The germline V gene has CDR1 SGDLS and CDR2 YYNGEE. The CDR3 DNA sequence: TGTGCCAGCAGCGTAGGACTAGCCCCCTCTCACGAGCAGTACTTC. Protein sequence: CASSVGLAPSHEQYF.

This clonotype has at least ten counts. The CDR3 sequence is CASSPRDRINEKLFF. The DNA for the CDR3 is TGTGCCAGCAGTCCCAGGGACAGAATCAATGAAAAACTGTTTTTT. The chain uses TRBV27 and TRBJ1-4, with TRBD1 matching 7 bases. This CDR3 is 15 amino acids long. Germline-derived CDR1 and CDR2 are MNHEY and SMNVEV (reference sequence). J gave up 5 bases and V 5 bases, and 8 bases lay outside the gene matches.

This chain uses TRBV19 with TRBJ2-3; 8 bases are a match to TRBD1. V lost 6 bases to trimming and J lost 6 bases; unmatched junction nucleotides: 14. Germline V gene sequence: CDR1 LNHDA, CDR2 SQIVND (reference sequence). The CDR3 length is 16 residues. CDR3 region: CASRKSGQGAKDTQYF. The CDR3 nucleotides are TGTGCCAGTAGGAAATCCGGACAGGGAGCTAAGGATACGCAGTATTTT.

This clonotype came up a few times. This sequence joins TRBV10-3 and TRBJ1-1, with a weak D call TRBD1 (5 bases). The CDR3 length is 11 residues. Germline CDR1 reads ENHRY; CDR2 reads SYGVKD. With 11 bases removed from V and 4 bases from J, the gap between germline ends came to 11 bases. CDR3: CASGGGTEAFF. In DNA, the CDR3 is TGTGCCTCTGGCGGGGGCACTGAAGCTTTCTTT.